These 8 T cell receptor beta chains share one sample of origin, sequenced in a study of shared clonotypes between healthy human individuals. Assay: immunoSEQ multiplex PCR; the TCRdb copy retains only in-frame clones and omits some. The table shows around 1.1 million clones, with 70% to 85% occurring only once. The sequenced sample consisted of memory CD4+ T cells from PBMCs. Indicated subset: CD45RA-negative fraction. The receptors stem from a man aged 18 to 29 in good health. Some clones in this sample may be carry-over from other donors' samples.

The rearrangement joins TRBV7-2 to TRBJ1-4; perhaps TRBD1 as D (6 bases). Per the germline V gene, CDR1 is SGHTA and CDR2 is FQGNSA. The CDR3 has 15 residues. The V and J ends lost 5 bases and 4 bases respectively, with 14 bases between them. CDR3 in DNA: TGTGCCAGCAGCCCGAACAGGGCCCTTAATGAAAAACTGTTTTTT. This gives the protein CASSPNRALNEKLFF.

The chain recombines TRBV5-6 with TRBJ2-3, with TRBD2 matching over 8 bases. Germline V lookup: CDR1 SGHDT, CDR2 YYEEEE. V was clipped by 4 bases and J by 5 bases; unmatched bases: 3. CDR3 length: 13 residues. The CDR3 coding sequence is TGTGCCAGCAGCCAAGCGGGAGTAGATACGCAGTATTTT. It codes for CASSQAGVDTQYF.

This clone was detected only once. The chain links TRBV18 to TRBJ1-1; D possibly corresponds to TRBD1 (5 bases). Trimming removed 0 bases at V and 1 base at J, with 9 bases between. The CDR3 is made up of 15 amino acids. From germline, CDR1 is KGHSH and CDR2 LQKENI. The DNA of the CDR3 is TGTGCCAGCTCACCACCCAGTCAGGGGAACACTGAAGCTTTCTTT. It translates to CASSPPSQGNTEAFF.

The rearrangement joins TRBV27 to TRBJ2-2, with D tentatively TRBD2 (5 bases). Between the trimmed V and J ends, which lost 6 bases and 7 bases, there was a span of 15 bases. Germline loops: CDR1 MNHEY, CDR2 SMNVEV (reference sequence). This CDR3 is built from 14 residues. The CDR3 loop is CASRGVELGGELFF. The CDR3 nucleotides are TGTGCCAGCAGGGGAGTGGAGTTGGGCGGGGAGCTGTTTTTT.

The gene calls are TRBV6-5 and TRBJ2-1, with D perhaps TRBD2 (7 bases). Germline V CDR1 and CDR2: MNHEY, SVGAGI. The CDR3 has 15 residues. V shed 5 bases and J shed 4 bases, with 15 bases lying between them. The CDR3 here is CASSGAGARYNEQFF. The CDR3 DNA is TGTGCCAGCAGTGGGGCGGGGGCGCGTTACAATGAGCAGTTCTTC.

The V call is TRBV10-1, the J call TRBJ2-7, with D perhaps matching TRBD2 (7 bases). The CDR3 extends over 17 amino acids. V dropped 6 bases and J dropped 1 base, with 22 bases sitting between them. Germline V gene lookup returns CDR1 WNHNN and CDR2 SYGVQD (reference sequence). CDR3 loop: CASRWKTAGDRSYEQYF. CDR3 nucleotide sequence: TGCGCCAGCAGGTGGAAGACGGCGGGAGACAGGTCCTACGAGCAGTACTTC.

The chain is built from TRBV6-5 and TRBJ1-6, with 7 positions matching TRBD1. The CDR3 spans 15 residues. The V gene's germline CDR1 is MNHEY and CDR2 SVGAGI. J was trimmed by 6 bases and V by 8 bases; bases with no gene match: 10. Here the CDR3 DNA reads TGTGCCAGCCGAGGATTCGGACAGGCTAATTCACCCCTCCACTTT. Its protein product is CASRGFGQANSPLHF.

CDR3 in amino acids: CASSWGGAGEDTQYF. DNA of the CDR3: TGTGCCAGCAGCTGGGGGGGAGCGGGAGAAGATACGCAGTATTTT. The chain combines TRBV7-8 with TRBJ2-3; TRBD2 aligns across 8 bases. V lost 4 bases and J lost 5; bases outside the gene matches: 8. CDR3 length: 15 residues. The V gene's germline CDR1 is SGHVS and CDR2 FQNEAQ. Filled out from reference TRBV7-8 and TRBJ2-3, the complete variable domain reads GAGVSQSPRYKVAKRGQDVALRCDPISGHVSLFWYQQALGQGPEFLTYFQNEAQLDKSGLPSDRFFAERPEGSVSTLKIQRTQQEDSAVYLCASSWGGAGEDTQYFGPGTRLTVL.